This record concerns one TCR beta chain sequence. There is no known antigen for this receptor. No much larger clone is present one base from it, and per-base qualities are unavailable. The sample originates from a study of blood T cell repertoires in COVID-19 (dated by TCRdb to the early 2020s). For context, the study as a whole: The collaborator samples originated in the United States, Italy and Spain and spanned the acute and convalescent phases of COVID-19. Where available, HLA class I and class II types were obtained from metadata supplied by the sample provider rather than from assay-based typing. The material from the prospective study consisted of cDNA or gDNA derived from T cells, B-cell-depleted T cells, or PBMCs. The repertoires were released in a freely available public database meant as a resource for research on the immune response to SARS-CoV-2. Samples were obtained from the ongoing ImmuneRACE study (first 160 participants) and from 1,200 or so subjects provided by 6 global collaborators. Subjects who had been exposed to COVID-19, were actively infected with it, or had recovered from it provided the deeply sampled blood TCRbeta repertoires that made up the dataset. Nearly every sample came with metadata listing a de-identified subject ID, COVID-19 status, age in years and sex. The paper as a whole reports these results and caveats: The amount of clinical and demographic metadata varied by source and participant and was provided uncurated.

TCRbeta CDR3 regions were amplified from genomic DNA using the immunoSEQ Assay, a bias-controlled multiplex PCR. The study's own analysis went as follows. Within the assay, amplification of reference gene primers was used to estimate how many nucleated cells each sample contained. Sequence reads were collapsed and filtered to measure the absolute abundance of every unique TCRbeta CDR3 rearrangement. For each sample, productive Simpson clonality was calculated by taking the square root of Simpson's diversity index across productive rearrangements. Held by TCRdb, this immuneACCESS table contains in-frame sequences only and omits some clones. Under half of the omission traces to an unresolved V gene where checked; the cause of the rest is unknown. V and J calls and clone size come straight from that table; D and trimming were deduced from the DNA. In all, the sample holds over 150,000 clones, and around 82% of those were seen once. Around a fifth of the sample rests with the top ten.

Samples from volunteer blood donors who had recovered from COVID-19 were contributed by a second Seattle source. The collaborating institutions used their own protocols to collect whole blood in K2EDTA tubes. For TCRbeta analysis, collaborator samples were shipped as frozen whole blood, as isolated PBMCs, or as DNA extracted from either sample type. Material: peripheral blood. The source is a woman between 70 and 85 years old who had recovered from COVID-19.

The CDR3 sequence is CASSTRNPYNEQFF. The bases are TGTGCCAGCAGTACTAGAAATCCCTACAATGAGCAGTTCTTC. The V and J segments used are TRBV27 and TRBJ2-1, with TRBD2 tentatively as D gene (5 bases match). V drops 5 bases and J drops 2 bases, leaving 10 bases in between. The CDR3, from cysteine to phenylalanine, totals 14 residues. Of the read, only the CDR3 DNA is kept; its 42 bases are in frame from base 1. CDR1 MNHEY and CDR2 SMNVEV are derived from the germline V gene (reference sequence).